The rows below give T cell receptor beta chains drawn from one sample of a study of read filtering for tumor transcriptome and immune sequencing. A single record per CDR3 protein comes from TCRdb applying MiXCR to the reads. The table includes fewer than 100,000 distinct CDR3 sequences, roughly an eighth detected once. Sequenced input: a population of CD138-negative cells sorted from bone marrow. These receptors were obtained from a donor aged 40 or over with multiple myeloma. The CDR3 runs from the conserved cysteine through the conserved F or W. Fields, in order: clone size, V gene, J gene, D gene, CDR3 DNA, CDR3 protein. A D gene is named only where the DNA matches it firmly. A clone size is listed for some rows: how often the clone was seen (once, few, many), or a class if it is expanded.

NA	TRBV20-1	TRBJ2-3	TRBD2	TGCAGTGCTATGGGACTAGCGGGAGGGAGGGGAGATACGCAGTATTTT	CSAMGLAGGRGDTQYF
NA	TRBV10-3	TRBJ2-3	NA	TGTGCCATCAGTGTGGAACGGATCACAGATGCGCAGTATTTT	CAISVERITDAQYF
many	TRBV20-1	TRBJ1-5	NA	TGCAGTGCTAATCTGGGGGGCAATCAGCCCCAGCATTTT	CSANLGGNQPQHF
few	TRBV2	TRBJ1-1	NA	TGTGCCAGCAGTGCGGTAGAGTACACTGAAGCTTTCTTT	CASSAVEYTEAFF
many	TRBV5-1	TRBJ2-7	NA	TGCGCCAGCAGCTCGGGCTACGAGCAGTACTTC	CASSSGYEQYF
many	TRBV7-9	TRBJ2-1	TRBD2	TGTGCCAGCAGCAGTCGGGGGGGGGCGCGACTAGCGGGAGATTCCTACAATGAGCAGTTCTTC	CASSSRGGARLAGDSYNEQFF
few	TRBV20-1	TRBJ2-6	NA	TGCAGTGCTAGGGCCGGGACAGGGGCCAACGTCCTGACTTTC	CSARAGTGANVLTF
many	TRBV29-1	TRBJ1-1	NA	TGCAGCGTGTGGAGGGAAGGCACTGAAGCTTTCTTT	CSVWREGTEAFF
many	TRBV29-1	TRBJ1-1	NA	TGCAGCGTTGATGGGACCCGCATGAACACTGAAGCTTTCTTT	CSVDGTRMNTEAFF
few	TRBV12-3/TRBV12-4	TRBJ1-3	NA	TGTGCCAGCAGTCCTTGGGACACAAGCTCTGGAAACACCATATATTTT	CASSPWDTSSGNTIYF
NA	TRBV28	TRBJ1-2	NA	TGTGCCAGCTTCACCCCCGGGAGAGATGGCTACACCTTC	CASFTPGRDGYTF
many	TRBV29-1	TRBJ2-7	TRBD1	TGCAGCGCCGGACAGGGGGAATACGAGCAGTACTTC	CSAGQGEYEQYF
many	TRBV12-3/TRBV12-4	TRBJ2-7	TRBD2	TGTGCCAGCAAGGTTCTTGGCGGGAGGATCCACGAGCAGTACTTC	CASKVLGGRIHEQYF
NA	TRBV12-3/TRBV12-4	TRBJ1-2	TRBD1	TGTGCCGGCAGCCTACAGGGGACAAATGGCTACACCTTC	CAGSLQGTNGYTF
many	TRBV7-9	TRBJ1-4	NA	TGTGCCAGCAGCTTAGACCGACAGGTCTATGAAAAACTGTTTTTT	CASSLDRQVYEKLFF
medium-sized	TRBV7-2	TRBJ2-1	TRBD2	TGTGCCAGCAGCATACCGGGACTAGCGGGACTGGGGGCTGAGCAGTTCTTC	CASSIPGLAGLGAEQFF
many	TRBV21-1	TRBJ1-1	NA	TGTGCCAGCAGCAAACCCACTGAAGCTTTCTTT	CASSKPTEAFF
NA	TRBV2	TRBJ2-7	NA	TGTGCCAGCAGTGAGGCCGGGAAACTCCAGCAGTACTTC	CASSEAGKLQQYF
few	TRBV20-1	TRBJ2-3	NA	TGCAGTGCTAGTGGTCCGGGGGTTACAGATACGCAGTATTTT	CSASGPGVTDTQYF
many	TRBV7-9	TRBJ2-3	NA	TGTGCCAGCAGCCGAGAGCGGCGGAAAACAGATACGCAGTATTTT	CASSRERRKTDTQYF